The T cell receptor (beta chain) described here comes from a study of blood T cell repertoires in COVID-19. Study information: Material from acute and convalescent COVID-19 was sourced from the United States, Italy and Spain. PBMCs, B-cell-depleted T cells, or T cells provided the cDNA or gDNA that made up the material.

CDR1 is SGHTS and CDR2 is YDEGEE in the germline V gene. V lost 3 bases and J lost 3; bases outside the gene matches: 3. This CDR3 region has 15 residues. Under the authors' procedure: Reference gene primer amplification yielded estimated nucleated cell counts. Generated by immunoSEQ multiplex PCR, the TCRdb table keeps only in-frame clones and is missing some. V and J calls and clone size come straight from that table; D and trimming were deduced from the DNA. Among 100,000 or so clones listed, roughly 80% were seen once. This sequence joins TRBV5-8 and TRBJ1-6; 7 bases agree with TRBD1. The sequence was obtained from an elderly woman with acute or convalescent COVID-19. The specimen was peripheral blood. The CDR3 loop reads CASSSGTVYNSPLHF. DNA of the CDR3: TGTGCCAGCAGCTCCGGGACAGTCTATAATTCACCCCTCCACTTT.